This T cell receptor (beta chain) was sequenced during a study of monozygotic twins with inflammatory bowel disease. General observations from the study: IBD patients shared fewer clonotypes with other individuals than healthy twins, especially patients with disease activity signs.

Whole blood without T cell sorting served as the source of isolated total RNA. This CDR3 has 15 residues. Germline CDR1 DFQATT, CDR2 SNEGSKA (reference sequence). Template switching appended UMIs that held a 6-nucleotide sample barcode. TCRdb reanalyzed the 5' RACE reads and collapses them to one entry per CDR3 protein, without DNA. The repertoire table contains 70,000 to 95,000 distinct CDR3 sequences. Concerning this clonotype itself: Its antigen remains unknown.

This clonotype originated in a human donor with ulcerative colitis or Crohn's disease, or a healthy co-twin of an affected twin (not recorded which). Sequenced: blood. The V gene is TRBV20-1, the J gene TRBJ2-5; TCRdb returns TRBD2, unconfirmable since there is no DNA. The chain's CDR3 is CSAKTSGGYQETQYF.